What follows are 14 T cell receptor beta chains derived from one specimen sequenced in a study of blood T cells in healthy people across ages. It was with a sample-barcoded 5' primer and a J-beta primer mix that a second PCR of roughly 6 to 12 cycles was run. TCRdb passed the 5' RACE reads through MiXCR, listing each CDR3 protein once. The table lists 550,000 to 800,000 distinct CDR3 sequences, about 32% of them singletons. Input material: blood. These receptors all stem from a woman aged 80 or over in good health.

This clonotype was detected ten times or more. This chain links TRBV30 with TRBJ2-1, with 10 bases that match TRBD2. CDR3 length: 14 amino acids. The germline gives CDR1 GTSNPN, CDR2 SVGIG (reference sequence). V lost 8 bases to trimming and J lost 5 bases; unmatched junction nucleotides: 9. CDR3 sequence: CAGRASGGDNEQFF. The CDR3 DNA is TGTGCCGGGCGGGCTAGCGGGGGTGACAATGAGCAGTTCTTC.

On this clonotype: This could be a read error, since a much larger clone is one nucleotide away. J is TRBJ2-7 and V is TRBV5-1, with D perhaps matching TRBD1 or TRBD2 (6 bases each). The better agreement between TRBJ2-5 and the DNA end casts doubt on the J call. Germline assignment: CDR1 SGHRS and CDR2 YFSETQ. CDR3 length: 15 amino acids. This CDR3 reads CASSGGPGAQETQYF. The CDR3 region has the DNA TGCGCCAGCAGCGGGGGACCGGGGGCCCAAGAGACCCAGTACTTC.

Points on this clonotype: One end of the junction is discordant with germline, which a read error may explain. J is TRBJ2-1 and V is TRBV5-1; 7 bases align to TRBD1. The CDR3 runs 15 residues. Per the germline V gene, CDR1 is SGHRS and CDR2 is YFSETQ. CDR3 amino acids: CAGSLRQGTYNEQVF. The CDR3 nucleotides are TGCGCCGGCAGCTTAAGACAGGGTACCTACAATGAGCAGGTCTTC.

This clonotype was recorded many times. This chain connects TRBV20-1 to TRBJ2-7; D possibly corresponds to TRBD2 (6 bases). CDR1 and CDR2 from the germline V gene are DFQATT and SNEGSKA (reference sequence). This CDR3 contains 12 residues. V was cut by 3 bases and J by 6 bases, with 12 bases left in between. The CDR3 is CSARIYGGEQYF. CDR3 DNA sequence: TGCAGTGCTAGGATTTACGGGGGCGAGCAGTACTTC.

This chain uses TRBV12-3 or TRBV12-4 with TRBJ2-1; 8 bases are shared with TRBD2. CDR3 length: 18 residues. Losses at the gene ends were 5 bases for V and 7 bases for J; bases not matched to a gene: 19. The CDR3 spells CASSTGTRNDKRYNEQFF. The DNA for the CDR3 is TGTGCCAGCAGTACCGGGACTAGAAATGATAAACGATATAATGAGCAGTTCTTC.

The V call is TRBV7-2, the J call TRBJ2-1; D unresolved. The CDR3 covers 13 residues. Germline V gives CDR1 SGHTA, CDR2 FQGNSA. The V gene lost 4 bases and the J gene lost 3 bases, with 7 bases spanning the gap. The chain's CDR3 is CASSSSFYNEQFF. The CDR3 DNA follows: TGTGCCAGCAGCTCCAGCTTCTACAATGAGCAGTTCTTC.

The genes are TRBV27 and TRBJ1-2, with D unresolved. The germline V gene has CDR1 MNHEY and CDR2 SMNVEV (reference sequence). With 6 bases removed from V and 7 bases from J, the gap between germline ends came to 12 bases. The CDR3 is 12 amino acids. The CDR3 region has the DNA TGTGCCAGCAGATACCCACTGGGTGGCTACACCTTC. Protein sequence: CASRYPLGGYTF.

At least ten counts were recorded for this clonotype. The rearrangement links TRBV24-1 to TRBJ1-2, with no clear D. Per germline, CDR1 KGHDR and CDR2 SFDVKD. V lost 5 bases and J lost 3, with 9 bases in between. This CDR3 comprises 13 residues. CDR3 sequence (DNA): TGTGCCACCAGTGCCTCCGGGGACTATGGCTACACCTTC. Residues: CATSASGDYGYTF.

This clonotype showed up many times. This rearrangement joins TRBV29-1 to TRBJ1-2; D not certain. This CDR3 contains 14 residues. CDR1 SQVTM and CDR2 ANQGSEA come from the germline V gene. V lost 5 bases, J lost 3 bases, and 16 bases lay in between. CDR3 nucleotide sequence: TGCAGCGTTACGAGAATGGCGACGGACTATGGCTACACCTTC. It encodes CSVTRMATDYGYTF.

This clonotype was detected a few times. The chain recombines TRBV3-1 with TRBJ1-1; D gene ambiguous. V lost 1 base and J lost 0, with 12 bases in between. CDR1 is LGHDT, CDR2 YNNKEL, per germline (reference sequence). This CDR3 has 16 amino acids. CDR3 coding DNA: TGTGCCAGCAGCCAAGGATCTGGAAGACTGAACACTGAAGCTTTCTTT. Translating gives CASSQGSGRLNTEAFF. The full variable domain, completed using reference TRBV3-1 and TRBJ1-1, is DTAVSQTPKYLVTQMGNDKSIKCEQNLGHDTMYWYKQDSKKFLKIMFSYNNKELIINETVPNRFSPKSPDKAHLNLHINSLELGDSAVYFCASSQGSGRLNTEAFFGQGTRLTVV.

There are many counts of this clonotype. CDR3 sequence reads: CSASVPYQETQYF. CDR3 DNA: TGCAGTGCTAGTGTCCCCTACCAAGAGACCCAGTACTTC. This sequence joins TRBV20-1 and TRBJ2-5; no definite D call. This CDR3 spans 13 amino acids. The germline CDR1 and CDR2 sequences are DFQATT and SNEGSKA (reference sequence). Trimming removed 3 bases from V and 0 bases from J, with 8 bases in between.

With regard to this clonotype: A read error may be the cause here, since a much bigger clone is one base away. The rearrangement joins TRBV20-1 to TRBJ2-1; the match to TRBD2 covers 7 bases. The V segment lost 2 bases and the J segment 11 bases; nucleotides outside the gene matches: 6. CDR1 and CDR2 (germline): DFQATT, SNEGSKA (reference sequence). The CDR3 sequence is 12 residues long. The CDR3 nucleotides are TGCAGTGCTAGAATTCCGGGACTAAAGCAGTTCTTC. Translating it yields CSARIPGLKQFF.

Concerning this clonotype: A much larger clonotype is one base distant, so this may be a read error. V usage is TRBV11-3 and J usage is TRBJ2-1; D remains ambiguous. The germline gives CDR1 SGHNT, CDR2 YENEEA. This CDR3 is 14 amino acids long. The chain's CDR3 is CTSSLSLSGNEQFF. In nucleotides, the CDR3 is TGTACCAGCAGCTTAAGCTTAAGTGGGAATGAGCAGTTCTTC.

The chain is built from TRBV29-1 and TRBJ2-3; D possibly uses TRBD1 or TRBD2 (6 bases each). The ends were cut back, 6 bases at V and 1 base at J, with 17 bases in the middle. Germline V CDR1 and CDR2: SQVTM, ANQGSEA. The CDR3 length is 15 residues. The CDR3 sequence is CSVLGGLERTDTQYF. CDR3 DNA sequence: TGCAGCGTCCTAGGGGGGCTGGAACGCACAGATACGCAGTATTTT.